These T cell receptor beta chains were read from a single sample in a study of blood T cell repertoires in COVID-19. Assay used: immunoSEQ multiplex PCR; TCRdb lists only in-frame clones, some missing. The profile shows approximately 30,000 clones, about 85% of them singletons. Sequencing used peripheral blood. These receptors all stem from a human donor with acute or convalescent COVID-19. The donor label of this sample is uncertain. Both conserved end residues are part of each CDR3. The order of the fields is clone size, CDR3 length, V gene, J gene, D gene, CDR3 DNA, CDR3 protein. The D gene is left open where the match is weak. Not all rows give a size; the values are once, few, many and, for expanded clones, a class.

.	15	TRBV7-2	TRBJ1-2	TRBD1	TGTGCCAGCAGCACCGGACAGGGGCATTTCTATGGCTACACCTTC	CASSTGQGHFYGYTF
.	18	TRBV9	TRBJ2-1	.	TGTGCCAGCAGCGTAGACGGGAGTGTCATTACCAGATACAATGAGCAGTTCTTC	CASSVDGSVITRYNEQFF
.	14	TRBV30	TRBJ2-7	TRBD2	TGTGCCTTTGCAGGGGCTAGCGGGACGGGCGAGCAGTACTTC	CAFAGASGTGEQYF
.	14	TRBV2	TRBJ1-1	TRBD1	TGTGCCAGCAGTTCTGGACAGGGAAACACTGAAGCTTTCTTT	CASSSGQGNTEAFF
.	15	TRBV4-3	TRBJ1-1	.	TGCGCCAGCAGCCAAATTATAGACTACCGCCCTGAAGCTTTCTTT	CASSQIIDYRPEAFF
.	18	TRBV4-1	TRBJ2-3	TRBD2	TGCGCCAGCAGCCAAGATCGGGCTAGCGGGAGTAGCACAGATACGCAGTATTTT	CASSQDRASGSSTDTQYF
.	12	TRBV2	TRBJ1-5	.	TGTGCCAGCAGCAGGGCGAATCAGCCCCAGCATTTT	CASSRANQPQHF
.	13	TRBV7-2	TRBJ2-7	TRBD2	TGTGCCAGCAGCTTAGAACTAGCGTATGAGCAGTACTTC	CASSLELAYEQYF
few	14	TRBV6-2/TRBV6-3	TRBJ1-5	.	TGTGCCAGCAGTCTTCAGGGTTCGGACCAGCCCCAGCATTTT	CASSLQGSDQPQHF
few	20	TRBV30	TRBJ2-3	TRBD2	TGTGCCTGGATGCGAACCCAAGGGGTAGCGGGCGGTTTCGGGGCGGATACGCAGTATTTT	CAWMRTQGVAGGFGADTQYF
.	17	TRBV6-2/TRBV6-3	TRBJ2-7	TRBD2	TGTGCCAGCAGCGGGACTAGCGGGAGGGCACTAATCTACGAGCAGTACTTC	CASSGTSGRALIYEQYF
once	15	TRBV4-3	TRBJ1-3	.	TGCGCCAGCAGTATAAATCCCGGGGCTGGAAACACCATATATTTT	CASSINPGAGNTIYF
.	16	TRBV2	TRBJ1-6	.	.	CASSSSGFSYNSPLHF
.	16	TRBV6-5	TRBJ2-3	TRBD2	TGTGCCAGCAGTTACTCGGCCAGCGGGGGCCCAGATACGCAGTATTTT	CASSYSASGGPDTQYF
.	13	TRBV6-2/TRBV6-3	TRBJ1-1	.	TGTGCCAGCAGTTACTCGAGTCACACTGAAGCTTTCTTT	CASSYSSHTEAFF
.	16	TRBV7-2	TRBJ1-1	TRBD1	TGTGCCAGCAGCTTTGGACAGGGGGCTTCCCAAGGTGAAGCTTTCTTT	CASSFGQGASQGEAFF
few	16	TRBV3-1/TRBV3-2	TRBJ2-1	TRBD2	TGTGCCAGCAGCCCATCCCACCTAGCGGGGAACAATGAGCAGTTCTTC	CASSPSHLAGNNEQFF
.	16	TRBV23-1	TRBJ2-7	.	TGCGCCAGCAGTCAATCCTCTCAGGGGTCGGGATACGAGCAGTACTTC	CASSQSSQGSGYEQYF
once	16	TRBV28	TRBJ2-1	TRBD1	TGTGCCAGCAGTCCCCATGCCGGGCAGGGGGCAGGTGAGCAGTTCTTC	CASSPHAGQGAGEQFF
.	16	TRBV9	TRBJ2-7	TRBD1	TGTGCCAGCAGCGTAGCGCCAGGGACAGGAAGGTACGAGCAGTACTTC	CASSVAPGTGRYEQYF
.	14	TRBV5-5	TRBJ1-1	.	TGTGCCAGCAGCGTTTACAGGGTTGGCACTGAAGCTTTCTTT	CASSVYRVGTEAFF
.	14	TRBV2	TRBJ1-2	.	TGTGCCAGCAGTGACTCTGCAGGGATCTATGGCTACACCTTC	CASSDSAGIYGYTF
.	13	TRBV29-1	TRBJ1-1	.	TGCAGCGTCTCCTTGGCAGGGGATACTGAAGCTTTCTTT	CSVSLAGDTEAFF
.	16	TRBV4-3	TRBJ2-3	TRBD1	TGCGCCAGCAGCCAAGATGGTACAGGGGTCACAGATACGCAGTATTTT	CASSQDGTGVTDTQYF
.	14	TRBV4-1	TRBJ1-2	.	TGCGCCAGCAGCCCCGCCGGGAATAACTATGGCTACACCTTC	CASSPAGNNYGYTF
.	15	TRBV2	TRBJ2-4	TRBD1	TGTGCCAGCAGTGGGGGGACAGGGGGCTTAAACATTCAGTACTTC	CASSGGTGGLNIQYF
.	15	TRBV25-1	TRBJ2-2	.	TGTGCCAGCAGGAGGGCGGACAGAGACACCGGGGAGCTGTTTTTT	CASRRADRDTGELFF
once	13	TRBV5-6	TRBJ1-2	.	TGTGCCAGCAGCCCGGGACACAACTATGGCTACACCTTC	CASSPGHNYGYTF
.	15	TRBV9	TRBJ2-7	.	TGTGCCAGCAGCGTAGGACCGCAGGGATCCTACGAGCAGTACTTC	CASSVGPQGSYEQYF
once	15	TRBV6-5	TRBJ2-5	TRBD1	TGTGCCAGCGGGGGACAGGGGGGATTGGAAGAGACCCAGTACTTC	CASGGQGGLEETQYF
.	18	TRBV6-1	TRBJ2-7	TRBD2	TGTGCCAGCAGTGAAAAACCCTCCCGGCTAGCGGGGGCGAACGAGCAGTACTTC	CASSEKPSRLAGANEQYF
.	12	TRBV6-2/TRBV6-3	TRBJ1-1	.	TGTGCCAGCAGTTACCTTACAGGTGAAGCTTTCTTT	CASSYLTGEAFF
.	14	TRBV2	TRBJ1-1	.	TGTGCCAGCAGTGGGGCGAGAGCGAACACTGAAGCTTTCTTT	CASSGARANTEAFF
.	14	TRBV3-1/TRBV3-2	TRBJ1-5	TRBD1	TGTGCCAGCAGCCAAGGGACAGGAAATCAGCCCCAGCATTTT	CASSQGTGNQPQHF
.	13	TRBV3-1/TRBV3-2	TRBJ2-3	.	TGTGCCAGCAGAGGAGGCGGCACAGATACGCAGTATTTT	CASRGGGTDTQYF
.	17	TRBV19	TRBJ1-1	TRBD1	TGTGCCAGTAGTTCCTTCTCCGCCACCAGGGGGCCGCCTGAAGCTTTCTTT	CASSSFSATRGPPEAFF
.	16	TRBV28	TRBJ2-1	.	TGTGCCAGCAGTTCCTTGGCAGGTACCCTCTACAATGAGCAGTTCTTC	CASSSLAGTLYNEQFF
few	15	TRBV11-2	TRBJ1-6	.	TGTGCCAGCAGACCCACCCAGGGATATAATTCACCCCTCCACTTT	CASRPTQGYNSPLHF
.	16	TRBV3-1/TRBV3-2	TRBJ2-2	.	TGTGCCAGCAGCTACAGCGGTCTAGCCATCTCCGGGGAGCTGTTTTTT	CASSYSGLAISGELFF
.	14	TRBV28	TRBJ2-2	TRBD1	TGTGCCAGCAGAGACAGGGGGCTCGCCGGGGAGCTGTTTTTT	CASRDRGLAGELFF
.	13	TRBV6-2/TRBV6-3	TRBJ1-1	.	TGTGCCAGCACCCCCGGACGGGGCACTGAAGCTTTCTTT	CASTPGRGTEAFF